Many counts were recorded for the clone carrying this TCR beta chain. Trimming removed 6 bases at V and 1 base at J, with 3 bases between. This CDR3 region has 11 residues. From germline, CDR1 is DFQATT and CDR2 SNEGSKA (reference sequence). It was through 5'RACE template switching that TCR cDNA was made, with a universal primer site and UMIs added. TCRdb recomputed calls from the 5' RACE reads with MiXCR, one row per CDR3 protein. The sample shows 300,000 to 350,000 distinct CDR3 sequences, about 4.5% of them seen only once. The source of the sample is a study of T cells after yellow fever vaccination. Study-wide context: SMART-Seq v4 Ultra Low Input served to prepare low-cell-number fractions.

The TCR sequence derives from a man aged 18 to 30 who received the YFV17D yellow fever vaccine. This sample comprised PBMCs, obtained 15 days after the yellow fever booster vaccination. The chain has TRBV20-1 and TRBJ1-4; no definite D call. The CDR3, as DNA: TGCAGTGCACTAACTAATGAAAAACTGTTTTTT. This codes for CSALTNEKLFF.